The sequence of this T cell receptor beta chain was determined in a study of cytomegalovirus exposure and HLA in healthy donors. Study-level information: Researchers previously reported finding fewer than 140 million unique TCR beta sequences from roughly 180 million T cells.

The J segment lost 2 bases and the V segment lost 7 bases, leaving 17 bases of the junction unmatched. From germline, CDR1 is SEHNR and CDR2 FQNEAQ (reference sequence). The CDR3 has 18 amino acids. Notes on this clone: The antigen is not known.

PCR employed 60 Vbeta and 13 Jbeta primers. Assay: immunoSEQ multiplex PCR; the TCRdb copy retains only in-frame clones and omits some. The sample carries approximately 130,000 clones, 75% to 85% recorded once. Study findings and constraints: In vitro checks showed that a few CMV-associated chains really do target CMV antigens. Accounts indicate the classifier identified cytomegalovirus status with strong specificity and sensitivity.

The receptor's source is a female donor in good health and CMV-seropositive. Sequenced input: PBMCs. V usage is TRBV7-9 and J usage is TRBJ2-1; 7 bases map to TRBD1. CDR3 sequence (DNA): TGTGCCAGCACAAAAGGGGGCCAAGGATCTGGAACCTACAATGAGCAGTTCTTC. This encodes CASTKGGQGSGTYNEQFF.